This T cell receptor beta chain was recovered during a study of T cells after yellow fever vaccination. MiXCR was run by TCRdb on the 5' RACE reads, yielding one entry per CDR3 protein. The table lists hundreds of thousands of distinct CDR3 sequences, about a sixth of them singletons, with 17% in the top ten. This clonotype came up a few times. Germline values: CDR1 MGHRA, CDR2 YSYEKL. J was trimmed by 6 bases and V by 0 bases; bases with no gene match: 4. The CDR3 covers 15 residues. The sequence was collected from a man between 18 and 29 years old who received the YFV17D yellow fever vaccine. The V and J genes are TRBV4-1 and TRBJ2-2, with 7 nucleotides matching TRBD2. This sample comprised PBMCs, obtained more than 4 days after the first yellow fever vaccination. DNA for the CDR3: TGCGCCAGCAGCCAAGATTCCGGGAGGCCCGGGGAGCTGTTTTTT. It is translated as CASSQDSGRPGELFF.